This entry describes one T cell receptor (beta chain). The data were obtained in a study of T cell repertoires in cytomegalovirus infection. The germline V gene has CDR1 SNHLY and CDR2 FYNNEI. CDR3 length equals 11 residues. Deletions cut 6 bases from V and 6 bases from J, with 8 bases between. MiXCR, run by TCRdb on the reads, gives a single entry per CDR3 protein. Among over 200,000 distinct CDR3 sequences, around 13% were seen once, and the ten largest hold about 8.7%. The sample comprised PBMCs. This receptor was identified in a human donor in good health (CMV status not recorded). Some clones in this sample may be carry-over from other donors' samples. V and J are TRBV2 and TRBJ1-1, with D perhaps TRBD1 (5 bases). The CDR3 DNA sequence: TGTGCCAGCAGGAGGGGCCCTGAAGCTTTCTTT. It is translated as CASRRGPEAFF. The variable domain in full, with the rest retrieved from reference TRBV2 and TRBJ1-1, is EPEVTQTPSHQVTQMGQEVILRCVPISNHLYFYWYRQILGQKVEFLVSFYNNEISEKSEIFDDQFSVERPDGSNFTLKIRSTKLEDSAMYFCASRRGPEAFFGQGTRLTVV.